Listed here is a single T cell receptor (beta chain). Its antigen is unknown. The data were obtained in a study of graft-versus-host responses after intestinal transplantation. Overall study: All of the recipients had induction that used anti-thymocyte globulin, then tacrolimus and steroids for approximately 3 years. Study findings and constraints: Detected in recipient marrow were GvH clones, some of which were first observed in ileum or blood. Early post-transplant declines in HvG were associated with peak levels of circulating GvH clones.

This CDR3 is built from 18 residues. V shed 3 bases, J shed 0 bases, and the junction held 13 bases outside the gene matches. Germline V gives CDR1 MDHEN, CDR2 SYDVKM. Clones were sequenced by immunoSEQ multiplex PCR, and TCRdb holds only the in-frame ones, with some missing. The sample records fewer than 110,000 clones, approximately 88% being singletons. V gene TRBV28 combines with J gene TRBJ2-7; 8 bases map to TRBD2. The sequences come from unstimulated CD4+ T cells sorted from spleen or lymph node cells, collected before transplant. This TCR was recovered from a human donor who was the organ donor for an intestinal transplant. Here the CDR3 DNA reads TGTGCCAGCAGTTTCCCGGGAGGGGTAGGGCAAAGCTCCTACGAGCAGTACTTC. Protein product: CASSFPGGVGQSSYEQYF. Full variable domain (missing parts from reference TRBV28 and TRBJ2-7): DVKVTQSSRYLVKRTGEKVFLECVQDMDHENMFWYRQDPGLGLRLIYFSYDVKMKEKGDIPEGYSVSREKKERFSLILESASTNQTSMYLCASSFPGGVGQSSYEQYFGPGTRLTVT.